These 11 T cell receptor beta chains came from one sample sequenced in a study of OX40 agonist ivuxolimab in advanced cancers. Assay used: immunoSEQ multiplex PCR; TCRdb lists only in-frame clones, some missing. The sample carries over 60,000 clones, 87% recorded once. Here the sequenced sample was CD4+ or CD8+ T cells sorted from blood, taken in a trial of the OX40 agonist ivuxolimab. All receptors come from an adult with an advanced solid tumor such as melanoma, head and neck, liver or kidney cancer.

This clone was counted a few times. The rearrangement uses TRBV28 and TRBJ1-4; D is ambiguous. CDR1 MDHEN and CDR2 SYDVKM come from the germline V gene. Trimming took 9 bases from V and 4 from J, leaving 9 bases between them. The CDR3 contains 12 residues. DNA of the CDR3: TGTGCCAGTCAGGAGGGTAATGAAAAACTGTTTTTT. This sequence encodes CASQEGNEKLFF. The full variable domain, rest sourced from reference TRBV28 and TRBJ1-4, is DVKVTQSSRYLVKRTGEKVFLECVQDMDHENMFWYRQDPGLGLRLIYFSYDVKMKEKGDIPEGYSVSREKKERFSLILESASTNQTSMYLCASQEGNEKLFFGSGTQLSVL.

This rearrangement joins TRBV27 to TRBJ1-5; 7 nucleotides line up with TRBD1. There are 18 residues in the CDR3. Germline V gives CDR1 MNHEY, CDR2 SMNVEV (reference sequence). V lost 7 bases, J lost 0 bases, and 15 bases stayed unmatched. The CDR3 spells CASKGGQSLLYSNQPQHF. The CDR3 DNA follows: TGTGCCAGCAAAGGGGGACAGAGCCTCCTATATAGCAATCAGCCCCAGCATTTT.

This rearrangement joins TRBV11-2 to TRBJ1-3, with TRBD1 identical over 8 bases. Unmatched junction bases numbered 3, after V lost 1 base and J lost 1 base. There are 16 residues in the CDR3. Germline CDR1 SGHAT, CDR2 FQNNGV. The CDR3 DNA follows: TGTGCCAGCAGCTTAGTTTGGACAGGGTCTGGAAACACCATATATTTT. It is translated as CASSLVWTGSGNTIYF.

The chain combines TRBV27 with TRBJ1-5; D is unresolved. Trimming removed 6 bases from V and 9 bases from J, with 15 bases in between. This CDR3 comprises 13 residues. Germline lookup yields CDR1 MNHEY and CDR2 SMNVEV (reference sequence). CDR3 protein: CASSPDLTPPQHF. The DNA of the CDR3 is TGTGCCAGCAGCCCGGACCTTACGCCGCCCCAGCATTTT.

This rearrangement joins TRBV19 to TRBJ1-1, with 7 bases fitting TRBD1. The CDR3 consists of 15 residues. V gave up 1 base and J gave up 2 bases; unmatched junction bases: 4. The V gene's germline CDR1 is LNHDA and CDR2 SQIVND (reference sequence). The CDR3 nucleotides read TGTGCCAGTAGTATAGGGCAGGGGGAAAACACTGAAGCTTTCTTT. Translating gives CASSIGQGENTEAFF.

V usage is TRBV2 and J usage is TRBJ2-3; D is unresolved. Germline V gives CDR1 SNHLY, CDR2 FYNNEI. V lost 6 bases, J lost 3 bases, and 10 bases lay in between. This CDR3 comprises 13 residues. The CDR3 region is CASRVDGTDTQYF. CDR3 in DNA: TGTGCCAGCAGGGTAGACGGGACAGATACGCAGTATTTT.

This clone was detected once. The chain couples TRBV7-9 to TRBJ2-5; D gene ambiguous. V was trimmed by 0 bases and J by 5 bases, leaving 4 bases between them. Germline loops: CDR1 SEHNR, CDR2 FQNEAQ (reference sequence). CDR3 size: 12 residues. This CDR3 reads CASSLALETQYF. The CDR3 bases are TGTGCCAGCAGCTTAGCGCTGGAGACCCAGTACTTC.

The V gene is TRBV5-1, the J gene TRBJ2-5; no firm D call. CDR3 length: 12 residues. Germline V gene sequence: CDR1 SGHRS, CDR2 YFSETQ. The germline V and J ends were trimmed by 4 bases and 5 bases, with 9 bases remaining between them. The CDR3 region has the DNA TGCGCCAGCAGCCCCCCCTCCGAGACCCAGTACTTC. It encodes CASSPPSETQYF.

V gene TRBV7-9 combines with J gene TRBJ1-4; no firm D call. This CDR3 has 14 residues. Trimming shortened V by 1 base and J by 3 bases, and 6 bases separated the two germline ends. Germline lookup yields CDR1 SEHNR and CDR2 FQNEAQ (reference sequence). The CDR3 DNA reads as TGTGCCAGCAGCTTAGGGCAGGCTAATGAAAAACTGTTTTTT. It codes for CASSLGQANEKLFF.

This sequence joins TRBV25-1 and TRBJ1-6, with 8 positions matching TRBD1. The V segment lost 8 bases and the J segment 9 bases; nucleotides outside the gene matches: 9. CDR3 length: 14 amino acids. Germline V CDR1 and CDR2: MGHDK, SYGVNS. The CDR3 sequence: CASHRQGAGSPLHF. The CDR3, as DNA: TGTGCCAGCCACCGGCAGGGGGCAGGTTCACCCCTCCACTTT.

This chain uses TRBV7-2 with TRBJ1-1; 9 positions match TRBD1. The CDR3 has 18 residues. The V gene end was trimmed by 5 bases and the J gene end by 0 bases; junction bases not matched to a gene: 13. Germline V gene lookup returns CDR1 SGHTA and CDR2 FQGNSA. The CDR3 sequence: CASSAGTGTSKMNTEAFF. The CDR3 DNA sequence: TGTGCCAGCAGCGCAGGGACAGGGACCTCCAAAATGAACACTGAAGCTTTCTTT.